A single sample is the source of the 32 T cell receptor beta chains below, sequenced in a study of cytomegalovirus exposure and HLA in healthy donors. The study ran its PCR with 60 Vbeta and 13 Jbeta primers. The table came from immunoSEQ multiplex PCR; TCRdb's copy has only in-frame clones and leaves some out. The profile shows 100,000 to 150,000 clones, approximately 81% of them singletons. The sample taken for sequencing was PBMCs. These receptors were taken from a man between 18 and 35 years old in good health and CMV-seropositive.

The CDR3 region has the DNA TGTGCCAGTAGCGAAGGGAGGGGAAACATTCAGTACTTC. Amino acid sequence: CASSEGRGNIQYF. The chain links TRBV19 to TRBJ2-4, with 7 nucleotides matching TRBD2. Trimming at V came to 6 bases and at J to 6 bases, leaving 5 bases not matched to a gene. Germline loops: CDR1 LNHDA, CDR2 SQIVND (reference sequence). The CDR3 contains 13 residues.

This clone was detected only a few times. The rearrangement links TRBV4-3 to TRBJ2-2, with 9 bases that match TRBD2. Germline CDR1 LGHNA, CDR2 YSLEER. This CDR3 region has 18 residues. The trim removed 0 bases at V and 1 base at J, leaving 6 bases unmatched. CDR3 loop: CASSQDVAGGRNTGELFF. The DNA of the CDR3 is TGCGCCAGCAGCCAAGATGTCGCGGGAGGGAGGAACACCGGGGAGCTGTTTTTT.

V and J are TRBV7-2 and TRBJ2-7; 13 bases are a match to TRBD2. The CDR3 is 16 amino acids. The germline V gene has CDR1 SGHTA and CDR2 FQGNSA. The junction had 9 bases not matched to a gene; V was cut back by 3 bases and J by 7 bases. CDR3 amino acids: CASSLTGTSGTGEQYF. The CDR3 nucleotides read TGTGCCAGCAGCTTGACCGGGACTAGCGGGACGGGGGAGCAGTACTTC.

This clone occurred once. This sequence joins TRBV7-2 and TRBJ2-2; possibly TRBD1 for D (6 bases). Per the germline V gene, CDR1 is SGHTA and CDR2 is FQGNSA. Trimming pared 11 bases from V and 0 bases from J, leaving 16 bases between. The CDR3 covers 15 residues. DNA of the CDR3: TGTGCCTGCTCAAACAGGGCTGCGAACACCGGGGAGCTGTTTTTT. Amino acid sequence: CACSNRAANTGELFF.

J is TRBJ1-2 and V is TRBV25-1; D gene uncertain. The CDR3 totals 12 residues. V was pared by 6 bases and J by 5 bases, with 10 bases between. CDR1 is MGHDK, CDR2 SYGVNS, per germline. The CDR3 sequence is CASRGSSYGYTF. For the CDR3, the DNA is TGTGCCAGCAGAGGGAGTTCTTATGGCTACACCTTC.

V is TRBV19 and J is TRBJ2-5, with TRBD2 matching 7 bases. With 6 bases clipped from V and 2 bases from J, the junction kept 6 bases outside the gene matches. Germline CDR1 LNHDA, CDR2 SQIVND (reference sequence). The CDR3 covers 14 residues. The CDR3, as DNA: TGTGCCAGTAGCCCGGGACTAACACAAGAGACCCAGTACTTC. Amino acid sequence: CASSPGLTQETQYF.

The chain employs TRBV7-9 and TRBJ2-5, with 7 bases lining up with TRBD2. With the DNA end fitting TRBJ2-7 better, the J assignment may be wrong. Germline V gene sequence: CDR1 SEHNR, CDR2 FQNEAQ (reference sequence). The CDR3 extends over 15 amino acids. The CDR3 DNA reads as TGTGCCAGCAGCCCTGGCGGGAGTCCCGTCTACGAGCAGTACTTC. Its protein is CASSPGGSPVYEQYF.

The chain has TRBV27 and TRBJ2-3, with 8 bases matching TRBD1. CDR1 and CDR2 from the germline V gene are MNHEY and SMNVEV (reference sequence). The CDR3 is made up of 14 amino acids. V lost 7 bases to trimming and J lost 2 bases; unmatched junction nucleotides: 5. This CDR3 reads CASKDRAPTDTQYF. The CDR3 coding sequence is TGTGCCAGCAAGGACAGGGCCCCCACAGATACGCAGTATTTT.

In this sample, this clone turned up a few times. The chain uses TRBV11-1 and TRBJ1-1; D is possibly TRBD1 (6 bases). V lost 0 bases and J lost 1, with 9 bases in between. Germline V CDR1 and CDR2: SGHAT, FQDESV (reference sequence). This CDR3 has 15 residues. This chain's CDR3 is CASSLATGENTEAFF. In DNA form, the CDR3 reads TGTGCCAGCAGCTTAGCGACAGGTGAGAACACTGAAGCTTTCTTT. Drawing the rest from reference TRBV11-1 and TRBJ1-1, the complete variable domain is EAEVAQSPRYKITEKSQAVAFWCDPISGHATLYWYRQILGQGPELLVQFQDESVVDDSQLPKDRFSAERLKGVDSTLKIQPAELGDSAMYLCASSLATGENTEAFFGQGTRLTVV.

The chain has TRBV7-9 and TRBJ2-1; 9 bases align to TRBD1. The V segment lost 1 base and the J segment 5 bases; nucleotides outside the gene matches: 6. The germline V gene encodes CDR1 SEHNR and CDR2 FQNEAQ (reference sequence). The CDR3 extends over 16 amino acids. The CDR3: CASSLGDRGWNNEQFF. The CDR3 coding sequence is TGTGCCAGCAGCTTAGGCGACAGGGGGTGGAACAATGAGCAGTTCTTC. The full variable domain, in which reference TRBV7-9 and TRBJ2-1 provide the parts outside the CDR3, is DTGVSQNPRHKITKRGQNVTFRCDPISEHNRLYWYRQTLGQGPEFLTYFQNEAQLEKSRLLSDRFSAERPKGSFSTLEIQRTEQGDSAMYLCASSLGDRGWNNEQFFGPGTRLTVL.

V and J are TRBV7-2 and TRBJ1-2, with 7 bases identical to TRBD1. V lost 0 bases, J lost 8 bases, and 12 bases stayed unmatched. The germline gives CDR1 SGHTA, CDR2 FQGNSA. The CDR3 runs to 16 residues. The CDR3, as DNA: TGTGCCAGCAGCTTAGCGGCGACAGGGAGGCTATGGGGCTACACCTTC. It translates to CASSLAATGRLWGYTF.

This rearrangement joins TRBV7-2 to TRBJ2-3, with TRBD2 matching over 10 bases. Looked up from germline, CDR1 is SGHTA and CDR2 is FQGNSA. Germline trimming cut 2 bases from V and 5 bases from J; bases unmatched to any gene: 7. The CDR3 consists of 16 residues. The CDR3 DNA reads TGTGCCAGCAGCTTAATAGCGGGGGGTGAGGAAGATACGCAGTATTTT. Residues: CASSLIAGGEEDTQYF.

The chain links TRBV9 to TRBJ2-1; D possibly corresponds to TRBD1 (6 bases). V lost 0 bases, J lost 7 bases, and 8 bases lay in between. This CDR3 has 13 amino acids. Per the germline V gene, CDR1 is SGDLS and CDR2 is YYNGEE. CDR3 nucleotides: TGTGCCAGCAGCGTAGGGACAGTAAATGAGCAGTTCTTC. This translates into CASSVGTVNEQFF.

V and J are TRBV12-2 and TRBJ1-1; TRBD1, as called in the table, went unchecked against the DNA. TRBV12-2 is designated a pseudogene. This CDR3 is built from 16 residues. The CDR3 bases are TGTGCAAGTCGCCGTCCCGGGACACGGGAGAACACTGAAGCTTTCTTT. Protein product: CASRRPGTRENTEAFF.

This clone was found a few times. This chain links TRBV2 with TRBJ2-5, with D maybe TRBD1 (5 bases). The CDR3 loop spans 12 amino acids. V shed 10 bases and J shed 5 bases, with 14 bases lying between them. The germline V gene has CDR1 SNHLY and CDR2 FYNNEI. CDR3 in amino acids: CATQGVGETQYF. The CDR3 DNA is TGTGCCACCCAGGGTGTTGGGGAGACCCAGTACTTC.

The chain employs TRBV7-9 and TRBJ2-3, with D possibly matching TRBD2 (5 bases). Germline CDR1 is SEHNR and CDR2 is FQNEAQ (reference sequence). The CDR3 consists of 14 residues. V dropped 3 bases and J dropped 6 bases, with 13 bases sitting between them. This chain's CDR3 is CASSFRAGRDTQYF. DNA of the CDR3: TGTGCCAGCAGCTTTAGGGCGGGCAGGGATACGCAGTATTTT.

This clone has just one count. The chain links TRBV9 to TRBJ2-1, with 7 bases lining up with TRBD2. Unmatched junction bases numbered 4, after V lost 3 bases and J lost 4 bases. CDR3 length: 14 residues. Germline assignment: CDR1 SGDLS and CDR2 YYNGEE. For the CDR3, the DNA is TGTGCCAGCAGCGCATCGGGAGGATACAATGAGCAGTTCTTC. It translates to CASSASGGYNEQFF. Complete variable domain (other parts from reference TRBV9 and TRBJ2-1): DSGVTQTPKHLITATGQRVTLRCSPRSGDLSVYWYQQSLDQGLQFLIQYYNGEERAKGNILERFSAQQFPDLHSELNLSSLELGDSALYFCASSASGGYNEQFFGPGTRLTVL.

V usage is TRBV30 and J usage is TRBJ1-1; unclear D gene. The CDR3 consists of 11 residues. V gave up 4 bases and J gave up 3 bases, with 6 bases separating them. CDR1 and CDR2 (germline): GTSNPN, SVGIG (reference sequence). The CDR3 region is CAWTRDTEAFF. Written as DNA, the CDR3 is TGTGCCTGGACGAGGGACACTGAAGCTTTCTTT. The full variable domain, its missing parts supplied by reference TRBV30 and TRBJ1-1, is SQTIHQWPATLVQPVGSPLSLECTVEGTSNPNLYWYRQAAGRGLQLLFYSVGIGQISSEVPQNLSASRPQDRQFILSSKKLLLSDSGFYLCAWTRDTEAFFGQGTRLTVV.

The chain combines TRBV18 with TRBJ1-1; D remains ambiguous. The CDR3 spans 15 residues. Germline lookup yields CDR1 KGHSH and CDR2 LQKENI. Trimming shortened V by 2 bases and J by 3 bases, and 13 bases separated the two germline ends. In nucleotides, the CDR3 is TGTGCCAGCTCACCAGTCGGAGGAACGGACACTGAAGCTTTCTTT. This encodes CASSPVGGTDTEAFF.

Here the CDR3 reads CASTNSATGNTIYF. Here the CDR3 DNA reads TGTGCCAGCACCAATTCCGCGACTGGAAACACCATATATTTT. V is TRBV6-6 and J is TRBJ1-3, with D hard to call. The CDR3 covers 14 residues. Germline CDR1 MNHNY, CDR2 SVGAGI (reference sequence). The ends were cut back, 7 bases at V and 2 bases at J, with 12 bases in the middle.

V gene TRBV9 combines with J gene TRBJ1-2, with D possibly TRBD1 on 6 matching bases. This CDR3 is 20 amino acids long. Germline values: CDR1 SGDLS, CDR2 YYNGEE. V was shortened by 0 bases and J by 4 bases, with 28 bases between the two germline ends. Written as DNA, the CDR3 is TGTGCCAGCAGCGTAGAGGGAAGGACAGCCCCATCGGGACAAGCCTATGGCTACACCTTC. Protein: CASSVEGRTAPSGQAYGYTF.

This chain connects TRBV5-6 to TRBJ2-1, with D unclear. The CDR3 has 11 residues. Germline V gives CDR1 SGHDT, CDR2 YYEEEE. Trimming shortened V by 3 bases and J by 9 bases, and 7 bases separated the two germline ends. The CDR3 protein is CASSYSGEQFF. CDR3 coding DNA: TGTGCCAGCAGCTACAGTGGTGAGCAGTTCTTC.

The V call is TRBV5-1, the J call TRBJ2-5; 7 bases align to TRBD1. The DNA end lines up better with TRBJ2-7; the J call may be wrong. The CDR3 has 15 residues. Per the germline V gene, CDR1 is SGHRS and CDR2 is YFSETQ. The CDR3 sequence is CASRPHFGTDYEQYF. In DNA, the CDR3 is TGCGCCAGCAGGCCCCACTTCGGGACAGACTACGAGCAGTACTTC.

This clone was seen only once. The chain carries TRBV6-1 and TRBJ1-5, with 8 bases that match TRBD1. The CDR3 has 15 amino acids. The V gene's germline CDR1 is MNHNS and CDR2 SASEGT. Trimming took 5 bases from V and 4 from J; bases not matched to a gene: 7. CDR3: CASSLGQEGNQPQHF. The CDR3 DNA is TGTGCCAGCAGTCTGGGACAGGAGGGAAATCAGCCCCAGCATTTT.

The J gene is TRBJ1-1, the V gene TRBV9; possible D gene TRBD1, 6 bases. The V and J ends lost 0 bases and 4 bases respectively, with 13 bases between them. Germline CDR1 and CDR2: SGDLS and YYNGEE. The length of the CDR3 is 15 residues. In nucleotides, the CDR3 is TGTGCCAGCAGCGTAGTGGGGGCCCCGGGCACTGAAGCTTTCTTT. It is translated as CASSVVGAPGTEAFF.

J is TRBJ1-1 and V is TRBV30, with 8 bases matching TRBD1. CDR3 length: 12 amino acids. The germline CDR1 and CDR2 sequences are GTSNPN and SVGIG (reference sequence). The DNA of the CDR3 is TGTGGAGGACAGGGTCGTTACACTGAAGCTTTCTTT. It is translated as CGGQGRYTEAFF.

The rearrangement uses TRBV18 and TRBJ2-3, with D tentatively TRBD2 (6 bases). The CDR3 has 14 amino acids. The germline CDR1 and CDR2 sequences are KGHSH and LQKENI. V was trimmed by 4 bases and J by 2 bases, leaving 10 bases between them. The DNA for the CDR3 is TGTGCCAGCTCACGTATAGCGGTCACAGATACGCAGTATTTT. This gives the protein CASSRIAVTDTQYF.

This clone was observed at least ten times. The chain recombines TRBV27 with TRBJ1-1; D perhaps matches TRBD1 (5 bases). From germline, CDR1 is MNHEY and CDR2 SMNVEV (reference sequence). This CDR3 spans 16 amino acids. The V and J ends lost 6 bases and 1 base respectively, with 18 bases between them. As DNA, the CDR3 is TGTGCCAGCAGGATGATGACAGCAGCCACGAACACTGAAGCTTTCTTT. Translating it yields CASRMMTAATNTEAFF.

This clone has a handful of counts. This chain joins TRBV7-2 and TRBJ2-1, with 7 bases identical to TRBD1. V shed 4 bases and J 9 bases; nucleotides not matched to a gene: 3. Looked up from germline, CDR1 is SGHTA and CDR2 is FQGNSA. CDR3 length: 12 amino acids. CDR3 DNA sequence: TGTGCCAGCAGCTCGGGACAGTTTGAGCAGTTCTTC. Its protein product is CASSSGQFEQFF.

This clone was observed a few times. This chain connects TRBV6-6 to TRBJ1-6; tentatively, D is TRBD1 (6 bases). Germline V lookup: CDR1 MNHNY, CDR2 SVGAGI (reference sequence). This CDR3 comprises 15 residues. Between the trimmed V and J ends, which lost 2 bases and 7 bases, there was a span of 12 bases. The CDR3 here is CASSYEGGRNSPLHF. The CDR3 DNA follows: TGTGCCAGCAGTTACGAGGGGGGGCGGAATTCACCCCTCCACTTT.

This clone occurred a few times. The V gene is TRBV4-1, the J gene TRBJ2-6; the match to TRBD1 covers 11 bases. The CDR3 runs to 19 residues. Looked up from germline, CDR1 is MGHRA and CDR2 is YSYEKL. Trimming at V came to 4 bases and at J to 1 base, leaving 9 bases not matched to a gene. The CDR3 DNA follows: TGCGCCAGCAGCCGAGGACAGGGGGCCTATTCTTCTGGGGCCAACGTCCTGACTTTC. It is translated as CASSRGQGAYSSGANVLTF.

This clone has more than one count but fewer than ten. The chain uses TRBV7-6 and TRBJ1-6; no reliable D call. The CDR3 is 13 amino acids. V dropped 1 base and J dropped 7 bases, with 5 bases sitting between them. Per germline, CDR1 SGHVS and CDR2 FNYEAQ. For the CDR3, the DNA is TGTGCCAGCAGCTTAGGGGCGAATTCACCCCTCCACTTT. Translation: CASSLGANSPLHF. Full variable domain (remainder filled in from reference TRBV7-6 and TRBJ1-6): GAGVSQSPRYKVTKRGQDVALRCDPISGHVSLYWYRQALGQGPEFLTYFNYEAQQDKSGLPNDRFSAERPEGSISTLTIQRTEQRDSAMYRCASSLGANSPLHFGNGTRLTVT.